This is a list of T cell receptor beta chains from one sample in a study of blood T cell repertoires in COVID-19. Repertoires were generated with immunoSEQ multiplex PCR, while TCRdb's copy carries only in-frame clones and drops some. The sample has some 91,000 clones, 76% seen once. Input material: peripheral blood. All receptors come from a man aged 65-85 years with acute or convalescent COVID-19. Each CDR3 is given with its conserved first and last residue. A D gene is named only where the DNA matches it firmly. Clone size is given for some rows only: seen once, a few or many times, or a class if the clone is expanded.

18,-,TRBV5-1,TRBJ2-7,few,CASSLGAGGPGASYEQYF,TGCGCCAGCAGCTTGGGGGCAGGAGGACCGGGAGCGAGCTACGAGCAGTACTTC
12,-,TRBV24-1,TRBJ1-4,few,CATSGENEKLFF,TGTGCCACCAGTGGAGAAAATGAAAAACTGTTTTTT
15,-,TRBV15,TRBJ1-2,-,CATSRDKKELYGYTF,TGTGCCACCAGCAGAGATAAAAAGGAGCTCTACGGCTACACCTTC
15,-,TRBV29-1,TRBJ2-7,-,CSVEGDYDRGGEQYF,TGCAGCGTTGAAGGGGATTACGACCGGGGAGGCGAGCAGTACTTC
14,TRBD1,TRBV6-5,TRBJ1-2,-,CASSTRTGSYGYTF,TGTGCCAGCAGTACTCGGACAGGGTCCTATGGCTACACCTTC
15,-,TRBV5-1,TRBJ1-4,-,CASSLEGHEYEKLFF,TGCGCCAGCAGCTTGGAGGGACACGAATATGAAAAACTGTTTTTT
12,-,TRBV7-9,TRBJ2-3,-,CASSLVQDTQYF,TGTGCCAGCAGCTTAGTTCAGGATACGCAGTATTTT
17,TRBD1,TRBV29-1,TRBJ2-5,-,CSVEGSGTGLFQETQYF,TGCAGCGTTGAAGGCTCCGGGACAGGGCTTTTCCAAGAGACCCAGTACTTC
13,-,TRBV11-3,TRBJ2-5,-,CASSLLGQETQYF,TGTGCCAGCAGTTTACTAGGACAAGAGACCCAGTACTTC
13,TRBD1,TRBV2,TRBJ1-1,-,CASRRTGITEAFF,TGTGCCAGCAGACGGACAGGGATCACTGAAGCTTTCTTT
13,-,TRBV9,TRBJ1-1,-,CASSGTANTEAFF,TGTGCCAGCAGCGGGACAGCGAACACTGAAGCTTTCTTT
18,TRBD2,TRBV4-1,TRBJ2-7,-,CASSLSMGLAGGTYEQYF,TGCGCCAGCAGCCTAAGTATGGGACTAGCGGGGGGAACCTACGAGCAGTACTTC
23,TRBD2,TRBV2,TRBJ2-1,few,CASSERAPQTSGGAGRSHNEQFF,TGTGCCAGCAGTGAGAGGGCGCCCCAAACTAGCGGGGGGGCCGGTCGGTCACACAATGAGCAGTTCTTC
14,-,TRBV6-1,TRBJ1-2,-,CASSEAHRGYGYTF,TGTGCCAGCAGTGAAGCCCACAGAGGGTATGGCTACACCTTC
15,TRBD1,TRBV28,TRBJ1-5,-,CASSRGQVFNQPQHF,TGTGCCAGCAGTCGCGGACAGGTTTTTAATCAGCCCCAGCATTTT
14,-,TRBV5-1,TRBJ2-7,few,CASSSGTSGYEQYF,TGCGCCAGCAGCTCCGGGACTTCGGGCTACGAGCAGTACTTC
11,-,TRBV10-3,TRBJ1-1,-,CAISESARAFF,TGTGCCATCAGTGAGAGCGCGCGGGCTTTCTTT
15,TRBD1,TRBV19,TRBJ2-2,few,CASSTGQGVYGELFF,TGTGCCAGTAGTACCGGACAGGGTGTTTACGGGGAGCTGTTTTTT
14,TRBD1,TRBV28,TRBJ2-7,-,CASSSPATGNEQYF,TGTGCCAGCAGTTCGCCAGCGACAGGGAACGAGCAGTACTTC
13,-,TRBV2,TRBJ1-1,-,CATQVGENTEAFF,TGTGCCACCCAAGTCGGGGAGAACACTGAAGCTTTCTTT
15,TRBD1,TRBV27,TRBJ2-7,-,CASSSEPGQIYEQYF,TGTGCCAGCAGCTCTGAACCGGGACAGATCTACGAGCAGTACTTC
14,-,TRBV6-6,TRBJ2-1,-,CASSYQGSYNEQFF,TGTGCCAGCAGTTATCAGGGCTCCTACAATGAGCAGTTCTTC
18,-,TRBV14,TRBJ1-4,once,CASSDSRDTLTLHEKLFF,TGTGCCAGCAGCGACAGTCGGGACACACTTACCCTCCACGAAAAACTGTTTTTT
15,-,TRBV7-3,TRBJ2-1,-,CASSLARDSYNEQFF,TGTGCCAGCAGCCTTGCCCGGGACTCTTACAATGAGCAGTTCTTC
16,-,TRBV6-5,TRBJ1-1,few,CASSYIPAQGYTEAFF,TGTGCCAGCAGTTACATCCCGGCCCAGGGTTACACTGAAGCTTTCTTT
14,-,TRBV7-9,TRBJ1-1,-,CASSLGTANTEAFF,TGTGCCAGCAGCTTAGGGACAGCGAACACTGAAGCTTTCTTT
15,TRBD1,TRBV5-1,TRBJ1-6,-,CASSPGTGYNSPLHF,TGCGCCAGCAGCCCCGGGACAGGTTATAATTCACCCCTCCACTTT
16,TRBD1,TRBV6-6,TRBJ1-2,-,CASSYLAGGTNYGYTF,TGTGCCAGCAGTTACCTGGCAGGGGGGACTAACTATGGCTACACCTTC
14,TRBD1,TRBV6-5,TRBJ1-5,-,CASSPDRVRQPQHF,TGTGCCAGCAGTCCAGACAGGGTCCGTCAGCCCCAGCATTTT
15,-,TRBV28,TRBJ2-5,-,CASSLVRESQETQYF,TGTGCCAGCAGTTTAGTCCGGGAGTCACAAGAGACCCAGTACTTC
13,-,TRBV5-1,TRBJ1-1,-,CASSQGLGTEAFF,TGCGCCAGCAGTCAGGGGCTGGGCACTGAAGCTTTCTTT
14,-,TRBV27,TRBJ1-5,-,CASSFRGGDQPQHF,TGTGCCAGCAGTTTCAGGGGAGGGGATCAGCCCCAGCATTTT
14,TRBD1,TRBV19,TRBJ2-4,-,CASMLSGTGPIQYF,TGTGCCAGTATGTTATCCGGGACAGGACCCATTCAGTACTTC
12,-,TRBV29-1,TRBJ1-2,few,CSVGTVTYGYTF,TGCAGCGTTGGAACAGTAACCTATGGCTACACCTTC
16,TRBD2,TRBV24-1,TRBJ2-5,-,CATSDVTSGRQETQYF,TGTGCCACCAGTGATGTGACTAGCGGGAGACAAGAGACCCAGTACTTC
16,-,TRBV28,TRBJ1-1,-,CASSPKAGGIHTEAFF,TGTGCCAGTTCCCCAAAAGCGGGGGGGATCCACACTGAAGCTTTCTTT
15,TRBD1,TRBV5-1,TRBJ2-5,-,CASSAGTGQRETQYF,TGCGCCAGCAGCGCGGGGACAGGGCAGAGGGAGACCCAGTACTTC
15,TRBD1,TRBV10-3,TRBJ2-1,-,CAISPSAGGYNEQFF,TGTGCCATCTCCCCTTCCGCAGGGGGTTACAATGAGCAGTTCTTC
16,TRBD1,TRBV9,TRBJ2-1,-,CASSVAPTGVYNEQFF,TGTGCCAGCAGCGTAGCACCGACAGGGGTCTACAATGAGCAGTTCTTC
15,TRBD1,TRBV6-5,TRBJ2-5,few,CASSWGQGAGETQYF,TGTGCCAGCAGTTGGGGACAGGGGGCTGGGGAGACCCAGTACTTC
12,-,TRBV6-6,TRBJ1-1,-,CASSPQGTTAFF,TGTGCCAGCAGCCCCCAGGGCACAACGGCTTTCTTT
11,-,TRBV20-1,TRBJ1-2,-,CSMRGGHGYTF,TGCAGCATGAGGGGAGGTCATGGCTACACCTTC
15,-,TRBV19,TRBJ1-6,once,CASSIRPSGNSPLHF,TGTGCCAGTAGTATTCGGCCAAGCGGTAATTCACCCCTCCACTTT
15,TRBD1,TRBV24-1,TRBJ2-2,-,CATSDRDRGPGELFF,TGTGCCACCAGTGATCGGGACAGGGGGCCCGGGGAGCTGTTTTTT
14,-,TRBV27,TRBJ1-4,-,CASSDSGSNEKLFF,TGTGCCAGCAGTGACTCTGGAAGTAATGAAAAACTGTTTTTT
15,-,TRBV21-1,TRBJ2-4,-,CASSKGRGDKNIQYF,TGTGCCAGCAGCAAAGGGCGGGGTGACAAAAACATTCAGTACTTC
15,TRBD1,TRBV4-1,TRBJ1-1,-,CASSQDTGVFDEAFF,TGCGCCAGCAGCCAAGACACAGGGGTGTTTGATGAAGCTTTCTTT
16,-,TRBV19,TRBJ1-1,-,CASSTPGGIQSTEAFF,TGTGCCAGTAGTACCCCCGGGGGGATCCAGAGCACTGAAGCTTTCTTT